The sequence of this TCR beta chain was determined in a study of CXCR3-negative and CXCR3-positive naive CD8 T cells. Looking at the study overall: Libraries each contributed about 1.5 +/- 0.3 million TRB reads, for roughly 140 million in total.

Germline lookup yields CDR1 MDHEN and CDR2 SYDVKM. CDR3 length: 15 amino acids. Overall study findings and caveats: Hydrophobicity of TRB CDR3s was greater in CXCR3-positive naive cells than in CXCR3-negative naive cells. Both naive subsets showed comparably high diversity, and memory CD8+ cells showed much lower diversity.

The authors prepared UMI-labeled TRB cDNA libraries by 5' RACE. Using the 5' RACE reads, TCRdb records one entry per CDR3 protein without DNA. With roughly 120,000 distinct CDR3 sequences in the sample, the ten largest clones hold roughly 0.6%. The sorting of each CD8+ T cell subset was done in triplicate, at 330,000 or so cells each. Cells that were CD45RO-CCR7+CD27+CD95- constituted naive CD8+ T cells. Remarks on this clonotype: Its antigen is unknown.

What was sequenced was naive CXCR3+ CD8+ T cells from blood. The subset denotes: CD45RO-CCR7+CD27+CD95- naive CD8+ T cells expressing CXCR3 (TNR3+). The V gene is TRBV28, the J gene TRBJ2-5; the TCRdb D gene call, TRBD1, has no DNA to confirm it. The TCR originated in a human donor in good health. Some clones in this sample may be carry-over from other donors' samples. CDR3 region: CASSRDRGHQETQYF.